This T cell receptor beta chain was retrieved from a study of vaccination effects on CD4 cells after COVID-19. Produced via immunoSEQ multiplex PCR; TCRdb's table is partial and in-frame only. The repertoire holds approximately 61,000 clones, with 55% to 85% as singletons. Turning to this clone: The antigen is unknown.

Germline V lookup: CDR1 SGHRS, CDR2 YFSETQ. V lost 4 bases and J lost 9, with 20 bases in between. The CDR3 extends over 15 amino acids. Sequencing in the ViraFEST assay came after antigen-specific CD4+ T cells had been expanded with viral peptide pools, which were used to stimulate PBMC. Researchers isolated CD4+ T cells once approximately eleven days of culture had elapsed. Participants received two doses of either the BNT162b2 or mRNA-1273 vaccine. This clonotype was sampled from a human donor who received a COVID-19 vaccine. The J gene is TRBJ2-1, the V gene TRBV5-1; D may be TRBD2 (6 bases). The sample in question was CD4+ T cells from PBMCs cultured with HCoV-229E spike peptides, obtained after COVID-19 vaccination. The DNA of the CDR3 is TGCGCCAGCAGCCTCGGGACGGGGGATGGGGGTGAGCAGTTCTTC. It yields the protein CASSLGTGDGGEQFF. Looking up the rest from reference TRBV5-1 and TRBJ2-1 gives the full variable domain: KAGVTQTPRYLIKTRGQQVTLSCSPISGHRSVSWYQQTPGQGLQFLFEYFSETQRNKGNFPGRFSGRQFSNSRSEMNVSTLELGDSALYLCASSLGTGDGGEQFFGPGTRLTVL.